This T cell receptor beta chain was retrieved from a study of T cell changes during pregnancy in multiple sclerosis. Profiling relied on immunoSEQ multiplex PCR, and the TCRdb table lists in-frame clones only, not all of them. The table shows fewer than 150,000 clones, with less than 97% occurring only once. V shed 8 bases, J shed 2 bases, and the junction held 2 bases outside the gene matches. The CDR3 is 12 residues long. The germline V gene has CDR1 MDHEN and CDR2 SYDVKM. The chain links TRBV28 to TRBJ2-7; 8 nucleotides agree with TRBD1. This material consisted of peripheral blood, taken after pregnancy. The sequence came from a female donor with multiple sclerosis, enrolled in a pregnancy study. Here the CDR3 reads CASRTGTYEQYF. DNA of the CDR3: TGTGCCAGCCGGACAGGGACCTACGAGCAGTACTTC.